This T cell receptor beta chain was recorded in a study of blood T cell repertoires in COVID-19. About the research overall: Samples of COVID-19 (acute and convalescent) were obtained from the United States, Italy and Spain. Nucleic acid was either cDNA or gDNA, and it came from T cells, B-cell-depleted T cells, or PBMCs.

Germline values: CDR1 MDHEN, CDR2 SYDVKM. This CDR3 contains 14 residues. With 7 bases clipped from V and 6 bases from J, the junction kept 11 bases outside the gene matches. Authors' data handling: Quantification of nucleated cells was approximated via reference gene primer amplification. Assay: immunoSEQ multiplex PCR; the TCRdb copy retains only in-frame clones and omits some. V and J calls and clone size are copied from that table; D and trimming were computed from the DNA. Among about 140,000 clones listed, roughly 80% were seen once. The sample was peripheral blood. The source of this sequence is a woman of 80 years or more in a cohort sampled during active or convalescent COVID-19. The chain joins TRBV28 to TRBJ1-2, with 7 bases fitting TRBD1. DNA of the CDR3: TGTGCCAGCACTGTATTAGTGGACAGGCATGGCTACACCTTC. It yields the protein CASTVLVDRHGYTF.